What follows are 15 T cell receptor beta chains derived from one specimen sequenced in a study of OX40 agonist ivuxolimab in advanced cancers. Data came from immunoSEQ multiplex PCR; TCRdb stores just in-frame clones and leaves some out. There are 50,000 or so clones in the sample; 79% occur only once, and 1.9% lies in the top ten. Sequencing was performed on CD4+ or CD8+ T cells sorted from blood, taken in a trial of the OX40 agonist ivuxolimab. Receptor source: an adult with an advanced solid tumor such as melanoma, head and neck, liver or kidney cancer.

The V gene is TRBV7-2, the J gene TRBJ2-2, with D perhaps matching TRBD1 or TRBD2 (5 bases each). The CDR3 runs 16 residues. Germline V CDR1 and CDR2: SGHTA, FQGNSA. The V end was cut by 5 bases, the J end by 0 bases, with 13 bases between. CDR3 in amino acids: CASSPSRGPNTGELFF. In DNA, the CDR3 is TGTGCCAGCAGCCCTTCGAGGGGCCCGAACACCGGGGAGCTGTTTTTT.

The chain employs TRBV15 and TRBJ2-3; 14 bases are shared with TRBD2. Germline trimming cut 4 bases from V and 0 bases from J; bases unmatched to any gene: 3. CDR1 LNHNV and CDR2 YYDKDF come from the germline V gene (reference sequence). The CDR3 has 17 amino acids. The CDR3 spells CATSKGTSGSSTDTQYF. In DNA, the CDR3 is TGTGCCACCAGCAAGGGGACTAGCGGGAGCAGCACAGATACGCAGTATTTT.

The CDR3 DNA reads TGTGCCAGCATCAGGGGCGGGAACACTGAAGCTTTCTTT. Protein sequence: CASIRGGNTEAFF. The chain couples TRBV7-9 to TRBJ1-1, with D tentatively TRBD1 (6 bases). V was pared by 7 bases and J by 1 base, with 10 bases between. The germline V gene has CDR1 SEHNR and CDR2 FQNEAQ (reference sequence). The CDR3 has 13 residues.

J is TRBJ2-2 and V is TRBV6-1; D is possibly TRBD2 (5 bases). This CDR3 is 15 amino acids long. Germline V gene data show CDR1 as MNHNS and CDR2 as SASEGT. The V gene lost 2 bases and the J gene lost 5 bases, with 12 bases spanning the gap. The CDR3: CASSESGRGTGELFF. DNA of the CDR3: TGTGCCAGCAGTGAAAGTGGGAGAGGTACCGGGGAGCTGTTTTTT.

The chain carries TRBV6-5 and TRBJ1-3; TRBD1 matches 8 bases. V lost 4 bases, J lost 4 bases, and 9 bases stayed unmatched. The CDR3 totals 16 residues. CDR1 is MNHEY and CDR2 is SVGAGI in the germline V gene. The chain's CDR3 is CASSSHPRGQGNTIYF. The CDR3 nucleotides read TGTGCCAGCAGTTCCCACCCCAGGGGGCAAGGAAACACCATATATTTT.

The chain employs TRBV6-5 and TRBJ1-1, with 8 bases that match TRBD1. After removal of 10 bases from V and 9 bases from J, the junction contained 10 bases not matched to a gene. The CDR3 runs 12 residues. Per germline, CDR1 MNHEY and CDR2 SVGAGI. In DNA, the CDR3 is TGTGCCACCCGACCGAACAGGGGGAAAGCTTTCTTT. Translation gives CATRPNRGKAFF.

Of note for this clone: At one end the junction does not follow the germline gene, possibly because of a read error. This chain uses TRBV5-3 with TRBJ2-7; D gene ambiguous. TRBV5-3 is sorted into the ORF group, with uncertain function. The CDR3 extends over 13 amino acids. The CDR3 loop reads CASSLLSSYEQYF. The CDR3 DNA is TGTGCCAGCAGCTTGTTGTCTTCCTACGAGCAGTACTTC.

The CDR3 sequence: CASSEVAGGTGELFF. DNA for the CDR3: TGTGCCAGCAGTGAAGTGGCGGGAGGGACCGGGGAGCTGTTTTTT. The chain has TRBV2 and TRBJ2-2; 9 positions agree with TRBD2. V was clipped by 1 base and J by 5 bases; unmatched bases: 2. Germline CDR1 reads SNHLY; CDR2 reads FYNNEI. The CDR3 spans 15 residues.

The CDR3 reads CAISESTQAGGNYGYTF. CDR3 DNA: TGTGCCATCAGTGAGTCGACCCAGGCGGGGGGTAACTATGGCTACACCTTC. The genes are TRBV10-3 and TRBJ1-2, with a weak D call TRBD1 (5 bases). Germline values: CDR1 ENHRY, CDR2 SYGVKD. CDR3 length: 17 residues. V was trimmed by 0 bases and J by 1 base, leaving 15 bases between them.

The chain uses TRBV4-3 and TRBJ1-3, with no clear D. Germline V gives CDR1 LGHNA, CDR2 YSLEER. The CDR3 contains 14 residues. Trimming removed 1 base at V and 3 bases at J, with 7 bases between. CDR3 protein: CASSQVNGGNTIYF. The CDR3 DNA reads as TGCGCCAGCAGCCAAGTTAACGGTGGAAACACCATATATTTT.

V is TRBV7-6 and J is TRBJ1-1; no reliable D call. Germline V gene lookup returns CDR1 SGHVS and CDR2 FNYEAQ. V was trimmed by 6 bases and J by 2 bases, leaving 10 bases between them. This CDR3 spans 13 amino acids. The CDR3 is CASRRAANTEAFF. The DNA of the CDR3 is TGTGCCAGCAGAAGGGCAGCCAACACTGAAGCTTTCTTT.

The V call is TRBV18, the J call TRBJ1-1; 9 bases are a match to TRBD1. There are 17 residues in the CDR3. Germline CDR1 KGHSH, CDR2 LQKENI. Germline trimming cut 1 base from V and 1 base from J; bases unmatched to any gene: 7. The CDR3 protein is CASSPRLTGGANTEAFF. The CDR3 coding sequence is TGTGCCAGCTCACCACGGCTGACAGGGGGAGCGAACACTGAAGCTTTCTTT. Full variable domain (remainder filled in from reference TRBV18 and TRBJ1-1): NAGVMQNPRHLVRRRGQEARLRCSPMKGHSHVYWYRQLPEEGLKFMVYLQKENIIDESGMPKERFSAEFPKEGPSILRIQQVVRGDSAAYFCASSPRLTGGANTEAFFGQGTRLTVV.

CDR3 in amino acids: CASSVNTEAFF. CDR3 nucleotides: TGTGCCAGCTCAGTAAACACTGAAGCTTTCTTT. The genes are TRBV18 and TRBJ1-1, with D hard to call. The V gene's germline CDR1 is KGHSH and CDR2 LQKENI. The CDR3 has 11 amino acids. V lost 5 bases and J lost 2, with 3 bases in between.

The count of this clone is one. The rearrangement uses TRBV2 and TRBJ2-3, with 11 bases aligning to TRBD2. This CDR3 contains 17 residues. Germline V CDR1 and CDR2: SNHLY, FYNNEI. V was pared by 5 bases and J by 2 bases, with 9 bases of the junction left unmatched. The CDR3 sequence: CASSSPIAGGITDTQYF. The CDR3 DNA reads as TGTGCCAGCAGTTCACCCATAGCGGGAGGGATCACAGATACGCAGTATTTT.

The rearrangement uses TRBV30 and TRBJ2-7; D perhaps matches TRBD2 (5 bases). The V and J ends lost 7 bases and 4 bases respectively, with 20 bases between them. Germline assignment: CDR1 GTSNPN and CDR2 SVGIG (reference sequence). There are 14 residues in the CDR3. The CDR3 is CASRARGRNYEQYF. CDR3 nucleotides: TGTGCCTCCAGAGCCCGGGGTAGAAATTACGAGCAGTACTTC.